This TCR beta chain stems from a study of radiation and T cells in renal cell carcinoma (TCRdb year 2020). At the level of the whole study: In total, 50 to 60 samples underwent TCR beta sequencing: approximately 26 tumors plus 27 peripheral blood samples. Across all 53 samples, under 5 million unique CDR3 nucleotide sequences, encoding 2,658,974 unique CDR3 amino acid sequences, were identified. Study-wide conclusions, independent of this receptor: Irradiated tumors showed higher TCR clonality than controls, with the top 100 clonotypes averaging around 54% of the repertoire versus roughly 45% in nephrectomy-only tumors. Because only small tumor regions of 0.85 to 1 g were available, the study did not capture intratumoral heterogeneity. An increase in top tumor clonotypes in blood was observed from baseline to 2 weeks post-radiation, followed by contraction by 4 weeks, which was taken to suggest transient expansion of tumor-resident clones. Because pretreatment tumor biopsies were not available, the baseline intratumoral presence of clonotypes could not be determined. Compared with control tumors, irradiated tumors had a greater number of dominant CDR3 motifs, and these motifs made up a bigger portion of the repertoire. Effects of radiation dose or scheduling on the TCR repertoire could not be addressed with the single-armed trial design.

In light of the paper, this sample's time point label describes: tumor resected at nephrectomy. The sample's treatment or condition label, in plain terms: 15 Gy SBRT to primary tumor, nephrectomy 4 weeks later. Samples were obtained from a clinical trial, in which 15 Gy stereotactic body radiation therapy was delivered to primary renal cell carcinomas and nephrectomy was performed 4 weeks later. All patients had renal cell carcinoma with clear cell pathology. The tumors were dissociated mechanically, digested with collagenase/hyaluronidase at 37 degrees C, processed in gentleMACS C tubes, and kept in liquid nitrogen. The QIAamp DNA Blood Mini Kit (Qiagen) was used to prepare genomic DNA for TCR sequencing. Samples were included in the analyses only if all quality control checks were passed. TCR beta libraries were generated from genomic DNA with the immunoSEQ kit, following the manufacturer's recommendations. To prepare the libraries, a first multiplex PCR with proprietary primers was run, followed by a second PCR that added unique barcodes, and a bead cleanup was done after each round. Each sample batch included a kit-provided positive control reaction and a negative control reaction. The final libraries were assessed on an Agilent 4200 TapeStation D1000 ScreenTape, pooled by volume, and quantified by qPCR. Sequencing was performed on an Illumina NextSeq500 using a MidOutput 150-cycle cartridge, with 156 Read1 cycles, 15 Index1 cycles, and the kit custom primers. The pooled library was loaded at roughly 1 pM with around 22% PhiX control spiked in. On the study's bioinformatics: Vendor-processed data were analyzed in R, with a clonotype defined as all T cells sharing the same CDR3 nucleotide sequence. For clone abundance analyses, frequencies were normalized to the 10,000 most abundant clones per sample. Public T cell clones, which averaged fewer than five per sample, were excluded before analysis. ImmunoMap was used for dominant motif analysis with the PAM10 matrix, a gap penalty of 30, and a homology threshold of 0.3, and any motif reaching a cumulative frequency of at least 0.01 was considered dominant. Tumor-enriched and baseline blood-enriched clonotypes were defined by at least a 32-fold difference in abundance between compartments. Similarity between tumor and blood repertoires was quantified using the Baroni-Urbani and Buser coefficient, and groups were compared with two-tailed Wilcoxon tests in R. Drawn from immuneACCESS, this table holds only the in-frame rearrangements with V and J called that TCRdb kept. Clones are partly lost; checked studies trace under half to an unresolved V gene and leave the rest unexplained. Clone size and V and J calls were adopted from that table, with D and trimming inferred from the DNA. The sample table holds 18,000 or so clones, of which about 56% were seen once. Jointly, the top ten make up approximately 12% of the sample.

Measured from the cysteine to the phenylalanine, the CDR3 is 15 residues long. The read is trimmed to its CDR3 DNA, 45 bases read in frame from base 1. The V end loses 9 bases and the J end loses 3 bases, and a stretch of 20 bases separates them. The CDR1 and CDR2 encoded by the germline V gene (reference sequence) are LNHDA and SQIVND. By share, this clone ranks as medium-sized (0.01 to 0.1%). Its antigen remains unidentified. One base away there is no much larger clone; base qualities are not given. This receptor was taken from a man aged 50-59 years with renal cell carcinoma. The sequence joins TRBV19 to TRBJ1-2, with the D gene too uncertain to name. This sample comprised tumor tissue, obtained from a patient whose treatment included radiotherapy and nephrectomy. This receptor has the CDR3 CASALGGRFHYGYTF. The nucleotide sequence is TGTGCCAGCGCCCTGGGAGGCCGCTTCCACTATGGCTACACCTTC.